The 18 T cell receptor beta chains below were found in one sample sequenced in a study of vaccination and CD4 T cells after COVID-19 (dated by TCRdb to the early 2020s). Their antigens are not known. Taken with the paper, the label for treatment or condition translates to: 10-day PBMC culture with coronavirus spike peptide pools or control peptides (ViraFEST assay). CD4+ T cells from unexposed donors were collected before the COVID-19 pandemic (2011-2018). The protocol used for the library was PCR. TCRdb lists the instrument as Illumina iSeq 100. At the Johns Hopkins FTIC core, DNA from the cultured CD4+ T cells underwent TCR sequencing with the Oncomine TCR Beta short-read assay. Using fastp trimming at Q25 and MiXCR clonotype assembly, TCRdb reanalyzed the public sequencing data and kept in-frame beta chains. All rows with the same CDR3 protein become a single entry with the most common DNA and genes. This sample lists about 8,100 distinct CDR3 sequences; 45% to 65% were detected once. Approximately 12% of the sample comes from the top ten.

The sample consisted of CD4+ T cells from blood, cultured in vitro. The receptor source for this set is a human donor in good health.

The chain combines TRBV9 with TRBJ1-2; D call uncertain. CDR1 is SGDLS, CDR2 YYNGEE, per germline. V lost 4 bases and J 0 bases, leaving 7 bases between the germline ends. The length of the CDR3 is 13 residues. The CDR3 sequence is CASSYNPNYGYTF. CDR3 DNA: TGTGCCAGCAGCTACAACCCTAACTATGGCTACACCTTC. The complete variable domain, with remaining parts taken from reference TRBV9 and TRBJ1-2, reads DSGVTQTPKHLITATGQRVTLRCSPRSGDLSVYWYQQSLDQGLQFLIQYYNGEERAKGNILERFSAQQFPDLHSELNLSSLELGDSALYFCASSYNPNYGYTFGSGTRLTVV.

This clonotype was seen a handful of times. This chain joins TRBV24-1 and TRBJ2-3; TRBD2 might be the D (6 bases). The CDR3 loop spans 14 amino acids. V lost 5 bases and J 4 bases, leaving 12 bases between the germline ends. Germline lookup yields CDR1 KGHDR and CDR2 SFDVKD. The CDR3 DNA is TGTGCCACCAGTGGGGGGGTAGGGTCAGATACGCAGTATTTT. Translating it yields CATSGGVGSDTQYF.

This clonotype was observed a handful of times. V gene TRBV20-1 combines with J gene TRBJ1-5, with 9 positions matching TRBD1. Trimming at V came to 5 bases and at J to 2 bases, leaving 10 bases not matched to a gene. The CDR3 consists of 16 residues. The V gene's germline CDR1 is DFQATT and CDR2 SNEGSKA (reference sequence). The CDR3 region has the DNA TGCAGTGCTTTCGCCCGGGACAGGGTAGGCAATCAGCCCCAGCATTTT. Translating it yields CSAFARDRVGNQPQHF.

The rearrangement joins TRBV11-3 to TRBJ2-2; 7 nucleotides agree with TRBD1. There are 16 residues in the CDR3. Germline CDR1 SGHNT, CDR2 YENEEA. The junction had 5 bases not matched to a gene; V was cut back by 0 bases and J by 4 bases. The CDR3 DNA is TGTGCCAGCAGCTTAGATCTTCCAGGGGGCACCGGGGAGCTGTTTTTT. This encodes CASSLDLPGGTGELFF.

This clonotype was counted between two and nine times. The CDR3 DNA sequence: TGTGCCAGCAGCTCAGAGACAGGGTCTGGCTACACCTTC. Translated, it gives CASSSETGSGYTF. The genes are TRBV11-2 and TRBJ1-2; 7 nucleotides agree with TRBD1. Per germline, CDR1 SGHAT and CDR2 FQNNGV. The CDR3 is made up of 13 amino acids. After removal of 4 bases from V and 7 bases from J, the junction contained 6 bases not matched to a gene.

The chain is built from TRBV6-5 and TRBJ1-2, with D possibly matching TRBD1 (5 bases). Germline V gives CDR1 MNHEY, CDR2 SVGAGI. There are 15 residues in the CDR3. Trimming pared 0 bases from V and 0 bases from J, leaving 8 bases between. CDR3 DNA sequence: TGTGCCAGCAGTTACTCGGGGACCTCTAACTATGGCTACACCTTC. It specifies CASSYSGTSNYGYTF.

The rearrangement joins TRBV20-1 to TRBJ2-3; tentatively, D is TRBD2 (5 bases). This CDR3 has 12 amino acids. CDR1 and CDR2 from the germline V gene are DFQATT and SNEGSKA (reference sequence). CDR3 region: CGKEEGTDTQYF. For the CDR3, the DNA is TGCGGGAAAGAGGAGGGCACAGATACGCAGTATTTT.

This clonotype appeared a single time. The gene calls are TRBV20-1 and TRBJ2-3; D possibly matches TRBD1 or TRBD2 (5 bases each). Trimming took 6 bases from V and 6 from J, leaving 7 bases between them. There are 10 residues in the CDR3. Germline loops: CDR1 DFQATT, CDR2 SNEGSKA (reference sequence). The CDR3 DNA reads TGCAGTGCATGGGGGGATACGCAGTATTTT. This sequence encodes CSAWGDTQYF.

The V call is TRBV20-1, the J call TRBJ2-5, with D perhaps matching TRBD1 or TRBD2 (5 bases each). Looked up from germline, CDR1 is DFQATT and CDR2 is SNEGSKA (reference sequence). CDR3 length equals 14 residues. Trimming took 3 bases from V and 1 from J, leaving 12 bases between them. CDR3 protein: CSASKWDLQETQYF. The CDR3 bases are TGCAGTGCTAGTAAGTGGGACCTCCAAGAGACCCAGTACTTC.

The J gene is TRBJ1-6, the V gene TRBV12-3 or TRBV12-4; possible D gene TRBD1, 5 bases. V lost 6 bases to trimming and J lost 14 bases, with 17 bases between them. The CDR3 contains 13 residues. In DNA, the CDR3 is TGTGCCAGCAGCAATCGGGACCCCGCTTCCCTCCACTTT. This translates into CASSNRDPASLHF.

To note about this clonotype: The junction departs from the called germline gene at one end, perhaps through a read error. The chain recombines TRBV15 with TRBJ1-2; TRBD1 is a possible D gene (5 bases). CDR1 and CDR2 (germline): LNHNV, YYDKDF (reference sequence). The CDR3 has 15 residues. The CDR3 DNA reads as TGTGTCACCAGCGTGGGGGGAGGCGCTAACTATGGCTACACCTTC. Amino acid sequence: CVTSVGGGANYGYTF.

The rearrangement uses TRBV11-2 and TRBJ2-3; 9 positions match TRBD2. This CDR3 is built from 14 residues. Germline loops: CDR1 SGHAT, CDR2 FQNNGV. Trimming removed 1 base from V and 5 bases from J; junction bases left unmatched: 1. As DNA, the CDR3 is TGTGCCAGCAGCTTAGGCGGGGGGGTAGATACGCAGTATTTT. It codes for CASSLGGGVDTQYF. The full variable domain, rest sourced from reference TRBV11-2 and TRBJ2-3, is EAGVAQSPRYKIIEKRQSVAFWCNPISGHATLYWYQQILGQGPKLLIQFQNNGVVDDSQLPKDRFSAERLKGVDSTLKIQPAKLEDSAVYLCASSLGGGVDTQYFGPGTRLTVL.

The V call is TRBV6-1, the J call TRBJ2-7; D is ambiguous. CDR1 and CDR2 (germline): MNHNS, SASEGT. CDR3 length: 15 amino acids. Trimming left V 11 bases short and J 4 bases short, with 24 bases between. The chain's CDR3 is CAVTKTDLRSYEQYF. CDR3 nucleotides: TGTGCCGTCACGAAGACGGATCTGCGATCATACGAGCAGTACTTC.

This clonotype was seen a handful of times. The chain couples TRBV7-9 to TRBJ2-7, with 7 nucleotides matching TRBD2. The germline gives CDR1 SEHNR, CDR2 FQNEAQ (reference sequence). J gave up 6 bases and V 1 base, and 6 bases lay outside the gene matches. The CDR3 is 14 amino acids. DNA of the CDR3: TGTGCCAGCAGCTTAGGTGGCGCGGGAGCCGAGCAGTACTTC. Translating it yields CASSLGGAGAEQYF.

This clonotype is a singleton in its sample. The chain combines TRBV12-3 or TRBV12-4 with TRBJ2-1, with 10 bases fitting TRBD2. Trimming removed 4 bases from V and 2 bases from J; junction bases left unmatched: 2. The CDR3 length is 15 residues. The CDR3 here is CASSSSGGTYNEQFF. For the CDR3, the DNA is TGTGCCAGCAGTTCTAGCGGGGGCACCTACAATGAGCAGTTCTTC.

V and J are TRBV7-9 and TRBJ1-4; maybe TRBD1 (5 bases). V lost 1 base and J 4 bases, leaving 13 bases between the germline ends. The length of the CDR3 is 16 residues. CDR1 and CDR2 from the germline V gene are SEHNR and FQNEAQ (reference sequence). The chain's CDR3 is CASSLGPGTGNEKLFF. The CDR3, as DNA: TGTGCCAGCAGCTTAGGCCCCGGGACGGGTAATGAAAAACTGTTTTTT.

V usage is TRBV12-3 or TRBV12-4 and J usage is TRBJ1-3, with D unclear. The V and J ends lost 8 bases and 4 bases respectively, with 21 bases between them. The CDR3 extends over 16 amino acids. The CDR3 region has the DNA TGTGCCAGCCGGGGTCGACGGAGGGTAGGAGGAAACACCATATATTTT. Its translation: CASRGRRRVGGNTIYF.

By sample fraction, this clonotype is large. The V and J genes are TRBV7-2 and TRBJ2-3, with 7 bases lining up with TRBD2. The J segment lost 0 bases and the V segment lost 4 bases, leaving 4 bases of the junction unmatched. This CDR3 has 15 amino acids. Germline loops: CDR1 SGHTA, CDR2 FQGNSA. CDR3 nucleotide sequence: TGTGCCAGCAGCTCTACTAGCGCCAGCACAGATACGCAGTATTTT. Its protein product is CASSSTSASTDTQYF.